Listed here is a single T cell receptor beta chain. Its target antigen remains unknown. No base quality information exists; no much larger clone differs at one position. Trimming costs V 1 base and J 4 bases, and their ends lie 9 bases apart. CDR1 SGHRS and CDR2 YFSETQ are derived from the germline V gene. Including the terminal cysteine and phenylalanine, the CDR3 comprises 14 residues. Just the 42-base CDR3 DNA is kept, in frame starting at base 1. The data were obtained in a study of blood T cell repertoires in COVID-19 (TCRdb year 2020). Notes on the research overall: Samples covering the acute and convalescent phases of COVID-19 were provided by collaborators in the United States, Italy and Spain. The prospective study material was composed of cDNA or gDNA derived from T cells, B-cell-depleted T cells, or PBMCs. Subjects who had been exposed to COVID-19, were actively infected with it, or had recovered from it provided the deeply sampled blood TCRbeta repertoires that made up the dataset. The repertoires were released in a freely available public database meant as a resource for research on the immune response to SARS-CoV-2. Samples were obtained from the ongoing ImmuneRACE study (first 160 participants) and from 1,200 or so subjects provided by 6 global collaborators. The sample metadata nearly always contained a de-identified subject ID, COVID-19 status, age in years and sex. HLA class I and class II types, where available, came from metadata supplied by the sample provider rather than from assay-based typing. Study-wide findings and limitations: The quantity of clinical and demographic metadata differed by source and by participant and was supplied without curation.

Collaborating institutions collected whole blood in K2EDTA tubes following their own protocols. For TCRbeta analysis, collaborators shipped samples in one of three forms: frozen whole blood, isolated PBMCs, or DNA extracted from either of those sample types. The immunoSEQ Assay, a bias-controlled multiplex PCR, was used to amplify TCRbeta CDR3 regions from genomic DNA. Concerning the study's data processing: The number of nucleated cells in each sample was estimated by amplification of reference gene primers within the assay. Sequence reads were collapsed and filtered to measure the absolute abundance of every unique TCRbeta CDR3 rearrangement. For each sample, productive Simpson clonality was calculated by taking the square root of Simpson's diversity index across productive rearrangements. What TCRdb holds here is the immuneACCESS table cut down to in-frame rearrangements. Part of the clones is not present; checked against another copy, under half of the missing clones reflect an unresolved V gene, and the others are unexplained. The V and J calls and the clone size are those of that table, but D and trimming were determined from the DNA. The sample table shows some 150,000 clones, and about 85% are seen once. Over 3.5% of the sample comes from the top ten.

Sequencing was done on a sample of peripheral blood. The TCR sequence derives from an older woman with active or convalescent COVID-19. The rearranged chain carries TRBV5-1 and TRBJ1-5, and the D gene may be TRBD1, 6 bases matching. The sequenced DNA: TGCGCCAGCAGCTTGACAGGACAGAATCAGCCCCAGCATTTT. The encoded protein is CASSLTGQNQPQHF. The full variable domain, with segments outside the CDR3 supplied by the reference TRBV5-1 and TRBJ1-5 proteins, appears as KAGVTQTPRYLIKTRGQQVTLSCSPISGHRSVSWYQQTPGQGLQFLFEYFSETQRNKGNFPGRFSGRQFSNSRSEMNVSTLELGDSALYLCASSLTGQNQPQHFGDGTRLSIL.